This entry features one T cell receptor (beta chain) sequence. Its antigen is unknown. Possible read error: a much larger clone is one base away. This sample was taken from a study of T cells in Graves' hyperthyroidism and ophthalmopathy. Broader study findings: Progression to ophthalmopathy was predicted a median of 6.5 months early. Appearing also in blood were most of the thyroid clonotypes expanded above 0.001. Ophthalmopathy stood apart from stable hyperthyroidism in a 13 V-J model.

PBMCs were derived from 7.5 to 10 ml fresh peripheral blood. Researchers amplified the TCR beta CDR3 regions from RNA transcripts. Primed by the HTBI set, a first-round RT-PCR was run on the TCR CDR3. TCRdb redid the calling of the multiplex PCR reads with MiXCR, one entry per CDR3 protein. The sample records approximately 530,000 distinct CDR3 sequences, less than 20% being singletons. CDR3 length: 18 residues. Germline V gene data show CDR1 as SNHLY and CDR2 as FYNNEI. The sample was blood. The TCR sequence derives from a man aged 40-49 years with Graves' ophthalmopathy. V is TRBV2 and J is TRBJ1-3, with 9 positions matching TRBD1. The CDR3 region has the DNA TGTGCCAACAGTGAAGCGCCGGGACAGGGAATCTCTGGAAACACCATATATTTT. Protein sequence: CANSEAPGQGISGNTIYF.